Listed below are T cell receptor beta chains from one sample, sequenced in a study of OX40 agonist ivuxolimab in advanced cancers. Produced via immunoSEQ multiplex PCR; TCRdb's table is partial and in-frame only. The table lists 100,000 or so clones, about 96% of them singletons. The specimen was CD4+ or CD8+ T cells sorted from blood, collected in a trial of the OX40 agonist ivuxolimab. Source of these receptors: an adult with an advanced solid tumor such as melanoma, head and neck, liver or kidney cancer. CDR3s include the opening cysteine and the closing phenylalanine or tryptophan. The order of the fields is CDR3 DNA, CDR3 protein, J gene, D gene, V gene, clone size. The D gene is left open where the match is weak. The listing skips clone size in some rows; elsewhere it reads once, few, many or a size class.

TGCGCCAGCAGCCCCCTACAGGGGGCTAATAATGAAAAACTGTTTTTT	CASSPLQGANNEKLFF	TRBJ1-4	TRBD1	TRBV5-1	.
TGTGCCAGCAGCCAAACCCGGGCGGTAGGAGGGGGGGTATATACGCAGTATTTT	CASSQTRAVGGGVYTQYF	TRBJ2-3	.	TRBV4-2	.
TGTGCCAGCAGGGAATATGACAGGGAGCCAGATACGCAGTATTTT	CASREYDREPDTQYF	TRBJ2-3	TRBD1	TRBV6-1	.
TGCGCCAGCAGCCAAGGACAGGCCCTATCGGGAAACACCATATATTTT	CASSQGQALSGNTIYF	TRBJ1-3	.	TRBV4-3	.
TGTGCCAGCAGCTTAGTAGGTCTGGGAGGTTTAGGGGAGACCCAGTACTTC	CASSLVGLGGLGETQYF	TRBJ2-5	.	TRBV11-2	.
TGTGCCAGCAGCCCCCGGACAGGGAGCTATGGCTACACCTTC	CASSPRTGSYGYTF	TRBJ1-2	TRBD1	TRBV9	.
TGCAGCGTTGACCCGACAGGGGGGACCCAGTACTTC	CSVDPTGGTQYF	TRBJ2-5	TRBD1	TRBV29-1	once
TGTGCCAGCAGCTTAGGACTAGCGGGACCCCCTACCTACAATGAGCAGTTCTTC	CASSLGLAGPPTYNEQFF	TRBJ2-1	TRBD2	TRBV7-3	.
TGTGCCAGCAGCCCGGGACAGAACTCCTACGAGCAGTACTTC	CASSPGQNSYEQYF	TRBJ2-7	TRBD1	TRBV4-2	.
TGCAGCGTTGAAGACGGGACAGGGTTGAGCGAGCAGTACTTC	CSVEDGTGLSEQYF	TRBJ2-7	TRBD1	TRBV29-1	.
TGTGCCAGCAGCTTAGACACCATATATTTT	CASSLDTIYF	TRBJ1-3	.	TRBV7-9	.
TGTGCCAGCAGCCAAGTCGGGGGGGACTATGGCTACACCTTC	CASSQVGGDYGYTF	TRBJ1-2	.	TRBV14	.
TGTGCCAGCAGCTTAGGTGATCAGCCCCAGCATTTT	CASSLGDQPQHF	TRBJ1-5	.	TRBV5-4	few
TGTGCCAGCAGTGAATTCGCCAGCAATCAGCCCCAGCATTTT	CASSEFASNQPQHF	TRBJ1-5	.	TRBV2	few
TGTGCCAGTAGTATAACTAGCGGGAGCACAGATACGCAGTATTTT	CASSITSGSTDTQYF	TRBJ2-3	TRBD2	TRBV19	.
TGTGCCAGCAGCCATGACCAGACAGGGGGCTCGTACGAGCAGTACTTC	CASSHDQTGGSYEQYF	TRBJ2-7	TRBD1	TRBV4-2	.
TGTGCCAGCAGCCGGCTGACGGTTGAAGCTTTCTTT	CASSRLTVEAFF	TRBJ1-1	.	TRBV7-8	.
TGCAGCGTTGAAGGAGGCTCTGGAAACACCATATATTTT	CSVEGGSGNTIYF	TRBJ1-3	.	TRBV29-1	.
TGTGCCAGCAGTTTATTGGGGGAGGTAGGGACTGAAGCTTTCTTT	CASSLLGEVGTEAFF	TRBJ1-1	.	TRBV28	.
TGTGCCAGCAGCTCTACCAATGCCGGGACAGGGGGTTACGAGCAGTACTTC	CASSSTNAGTGGYEQYF	TRBJ2-7	TRBD1	TRBV7-9	.
TGTGCCAGCAGCTTAAACCGAGGCGGCGCCCAAGAGACCCAGTACTTC	CASSLNRGGAQETQYF	TRBJ2-5	.	TRBV27	.
TGTGCCAGTAGGAAGCGGGGGGAGGTTGAGCAGTTCTTC	CASRKRGEVEQFF	TRBJ2-1	TRBD2	TRBV19	.
TGTGCCATCCCGATAGACACGAACACCGGGGAGCTGTTTTTT	CAIPIDTNTGELFF	TRBJ2-2	.	TRBV2	.
TGTGCCAGCAGTGAAGCGCATGCGGGGGGGCTACAAGATACGCAGTATTTT	CASSEAHAGGLQDTQYF	TRBJ2-3	TRBD2	TRBV6-1	.
TGTGCCAGCAGCGCGGGCGGGAGTTCCTACAATGAGCAGTTCTTC	CASSAGGSSYNEQFF	TRBJ2-1	TRBD2	TRBV9	once
TGTGCCAGCAGTGTAGTGTCAGGGAACACCGGGGAGCTGTTTTTT	CASSVVSGNTGELFF	TRBJ2-2	.	TRBV27	.
TGTGCCAGCAGTCTGACAAGTAACTATGGCTACACCTTC	CASSLTSNYGYTF	TRBJ1-2	.	TRBV27	.
TGTGCCAGCAGCCCGAGAGACAGGGGGCCGAACAATGAGCAGTTCTTC	CASSPRDRGPNNEQFF	TRBJ2-1	TRBD1	TRBV11-2	.
TGTGCCACCCGCCTGAACACCGGGGAGCTGTTTTTT	CATRLNTGELFF	TRBJ2-2	.	TRBV15	.